This paragraph covers one T cell receptor (beta chain) sequence. Generated by immunoSEQ multiplex PCR, the TCRdb table keeps only in-frame clones and is missing some. The sample has 400,000 to 550,000 clones, roughly nine tenths seen once. This record belongs to a study of blood T cell repertoires in COVID-19. Germline trimming cut 4 bases from V and 4 bases from J; bases unmatched to any gene: 12. This CDR3 contains 17 residues. Germline V gives CDR1 SGDLS, CDR2 YYNGEE. The V and J genes are TRBV9 and TRBJ2-2; 8 bases line up with TRBD1. The sequencing input was PBMCs or T cells enriched from blood (not recorded which). This clonotype was sampled from a woman aged 18 to 35 with acute COVID-19. The chain's CDR3 is CASSSRTGPDSTGELFF. The CDR3 nucleotides are TGTGCCAGCAGCTCAAGGACAGGGCCGGATAGCACCGGGGAGCTGTTTTTT.